The sequence of this TCR beta chain was determined in a study of blood T cell repertoires in COVID-19. The wider study: T cells, B-cell-depleted T cells, or PBMCs supplied cDNA or gDNA.

Per the original data handling: Amplification of reference gene primers provided the estimated nucleated cell counts. Libraries were prepared by immunoSEQ multiplex PCR; TCRdb keeps only in-frame clonotypes and omits some of them. V and J calls and clone size follow that table, whereas D and trimming were derived from the DNA. The table lists approximately 100,000 clones, around 82% of them singletons. The sequenced sample consisted of peripheral blood. This clonotype was obtained from a human donor in a cohort sampled during active COVID-19.

The CDR3 region has the DNA TGTGCCAGCAGCACTCGGACAGGGGGGCGTGGGGCCAACGTCCTGACTTTC. It yields the protein CASSTRTGGRGANVLTF. The chain couples TRBV9 to TRBJ2-6; 10 nucleotides match TRBD1. The CDR3 totals 17 residues. Trimming at V came to 4 bases and at J to 3 bases, leaving 7 bases not matched to a gene. CDR1 is SGDLS, CDR2 YYNGEE, per germline.